The T cell receptor beta chain described here comes from a study of blood T cell repertoires in COVID-19. Per the authors' pipeline: It was from reference gene primer amplification that nucleated cell counts were estimated. TCRdb keeps only in-frame clones here, not all; method: immunoSEQ multiplex PCR. V, J and clone size are taken as reported in that table, and D and trimming were inferred from the DNA itself. The sample carries 28,000 or so clones, 90% recorded once. Germline V gives CDR1 MNHEY, CDR2 SMNVEV (reference sequence). The length of the CDR3 is 20 residues. After removal of 5 bases from V and 3 bases from J, the junction contained 13 bases not matched to a gene.

Specimen: peripheral blood. The chain combines TRBV27 with TRBJ2-6; 13 nucleotides line up with TRBD2. This receptor was obtained from a man aged 65-85 years with acute or convalescent COVID-19. Here the CDR3 reads CASSLRPTSGRVYGANVLTF. The CDR3, as DNA: TGTGCCAGCAGTCTAAGACCCACTAGCGGGAGGGTTTATGGGGCCAACGTCCTGACTTTC. Based on the CDR3 plus reference TRBV27 and TRBJ2-6, the full variable domain is EAQVTQNPRYLITVTGKKLTVTCSQNMNHEYMSWYRQDPGLGLRQIYYSMNVEVTDKGDVPEGYKVSRKEKRNFPLILESPSPNQTSLYFCASSLRPTSGRVYGANVLTFGAGSRLTVL.